Each of the 11 T cell receptor beta chains below was sequenced from the same sample in a study of technical replicates of blood from a few donors (TCRdb year 2017). Libraries were built with the immunoSEQ multiplex PCR assay. This immuneACCESS table, as held by TCRdb, lists in-frame sequences with V and J called but not all clones. Of the missing ones, under half trace to an unresolved V gene in checked studies; the others have no known cause. The sample has 70,000 or so clones on record, under 99% of them singletons. The ten biggest clones cover less than 0.25% of the sample. Material for sequencing was T cells isolated from PBMCs. The receptor source for this set is a human donor in good health.

CDR3 sequence reads: CASSTPGQLLNQPQHF. The CDR3 bases are TGTGCCAGCAGCACACCTGGACAGCTCCTCAATCAGCCCCAGCATTTT. The rearrangement links TRBV2 to TRBJ1-5, with D possibly matching TRBD1 (6 bases). The V gene's germline CDR1 is SNHLY and CDR2 FYNNEI. Trimming shortened V by 6 bases and J by 3 bases, and 18 bases separated the two germline ends. CDR3 length equals 16 residues.

This rearrangement joins TRBV18 to TRBJ1-2, with a weak D call TRBD1 (6 bases). Germline CDR1 and CDR2: KGHSH and LQKENI. V dropped 1 base and J dropped 5 bases, with 14 bases sitting between them. CDR3 length: 15 residues. CDR3 bases: TGTGCCAGCTCACCACAACAGGGAAGTAATTATGGCTACACCTTC. Protein sequence: CASSPQQGSNYGYTF.

DNA for the CDR3: TGTGCCAGCAGTTACCGGGACAGCTACTATGGCTACACCTTC. Encoded protein: CASSYRDSYYGYTF. V and J are TRBV6-6 and TRBJ1-2, with 7 bases fitting TRBD1. The V gene end was trimmed by 2 bases and the J gene end by 3 bases; junction bases not matched to a gene: 3. The V gene's germline CDR1 is MNHNY and CDR2 SVGAGI (reference sequence). This CDR3 has 14 amino acids.

J is TRBJ1-2 and V is TRBV7-9; D is perhaps TRBD1 (5 bases). The length of the CDR3 is 15 residues. Germline V CDR1 and CDR2: SEHNR, FQNEAQ (reference sequence). V lost 4 bases and J lost 4, with 16 bases in between. The chain's CDR3 is CASSSPQGGGYGYTF. CDR3 coding DNA: TGTGCCAGCAGCTCCCCCCAAGGCGGGGGCTATGGCTACACCTTC.

The chain uses TRBV28 and TRBJ2-2, with D unresolved. Germline loops: CDR1 MDHEN, CDR2 SYDVKM. The CDR3 spans 11 residues. V gave up 6 bases and J gave up 8 bases, with 7 bases separating them. CDR3 DNA sequence: TGTGCCAGCAGCACTCCGGGGGAGCTGTTTTTT. This translates into CASSTPGELFF. Combining the CDR3 with reference TRBV28 and TRBJ2-2 gives the whole variable domain DVKVTQSSRYLVKRTGEKVFLECVQDMDHENMFWYRQDPGLGLRLIYFSYDVKMKEKGDIPEGYSVSREKKERFSLILESASTNQTSMYLCASSTPGELFFGEGSRLTVL.

This sequence joins TRBV5-1 and TRBJ2-2, with 7 nucleotides matching TRBD2. The CDR3 spans 16 residues. Looked up from germline, CDR1 is SGHRS and CDR2 is YFSETQ. V dropped 4 bases and J dropped 2; count of bases not matched to a gene: 8. This chain's CDR3 is CASSTTSVKNTGELFF. Written as DNA, the CDR3 is TGCGCCAGCAGCACCACTAGCGTCAAAAACACCGGGGAGCTGTTTTTT.

The chain combines TRBV4-1 with TRBJ2-1, with D tentatively TRBD2 (5 bases). Germline CDR1 and CDR2: MGHRA and YSYEKL. Trimming removed 4 bases at V and 7 bases at J, with 17 bases between. This CDR3 has 15 residues. The CDR3 protein is CASSPLASLINEQFF. CDR3 coding DNA: TGCGCCAGCAGCCCTCTAGCCAGTCTAATTAATGAGCAGTTCTTC.

The V and J genes are TRBV27 and TRBJ2-1, with a weak D call TRBD1 (6 bases). Trimming cost V 3 bases and J 7 bases, with 10 bases left between them. CDR1 MNHEY and CDR2 SMNVEV come from the germline V gene (reference sequence). The CDR3 runs to 13 residues. The CDR3 nucleotides are TGTGCCAGCAGTTTCATACAGGGTAATGAGCAGTTCTTC. The encoded protein is CASSFIQGNEQFF.

J is TRBJ2-7 and V is TRBV2, with 11 positions matching TRBD2. The germline CDR1 and CDR2 sequences are SNHLY and FYNNEI. The CDR3 totals 16 residues. The trim removed 5 bases at V and 6 bases at J, leaving 12 bases unmatched. The CDR3 is CASSTALLAGAGEQYF. DNA of the CDR3: TGTGCCAGCAGTACTGCTTTACTAGCGGGAGCCGGCGAGCAGTACTTC.

This chain links TRBV15 with TRBJ2-7; TRBD1 matches 7 bases. The CDR3 covers 15 residues. Germline V gene sequence: CDR1 LNHNV, CDR2 YYDKDF (reference sequence). V dropped 5 bases and J dropped 5; count of bases not matched to a gene: 12. For the CDR3, the DNA is TGTGCCACCAGCCGAAGACAGGGTAGATGGAACGAGCAGTACTTC. As protein: CATSRRQGRWNEQYF.

The rearrangement links TRBV14 to TRBJ2-3; TRBD2 matches at 9 bases. This CDR3 is built from 16 residues. Unmatched junction bases numbered 3, after V lost 0 bases and J lost 2 bases. Germline V lookup: CDR1 SGHDN, CDR2 FVKESK. The CDR3 bases are TGTGCCAGCAGCCAAGAGGTAGCGGGAGTCACAGATACGCAGTATTTT. It specifies CASSQEVAGVTDTQYF.